Shown below are 12 T cell receptor beta chains from a single sample sequenced in a study of T-cell memory formation after mild COVID-19. TCRdb reanalysed the 5' RACE reads using MiXCR and keeps one entry per CDR3 protein. Here the sample spans 380,000 or so distinct CDR3 sequences, 13% to 15% being singletons. The source material was PBMCs or a T cell subset sorted from them (not recorded which). These TCRs come from a man between 18 and 35 years old who had mild COVID-19 (a few samples of this study predate the infection). Cell type and time point are not known.

This clonotype was found a few times. The V call is TRBV7-2, the J call TRBJ2-5; 9 nucleotides agree with TRBD2. Germline CDR1 reads SGHTA; CDR2 reads FQGNSA. Unmatched junction bases numbered 9, after V lost 7 bases and J lost 6 bases. CDR3 length: 14 amino acids. The DNA of the CDR3 is TGTGCCAGCACCTATGGGCGGGGGGGCCAGACCCAGTACTTC. Its translation: CASTYGRGGQTQYF. Full variable domain (outside the CDR3, taken from reference TRBV7-2 and TRBJ2-5): GAGVSQSPSNKVTEKGKDVELRCDPISGHTALYWYRQSLGQGLEFLIYFQGNSAPDKSGLPSDRFSAERTGGSVSTLTIQRTQQEDSAVYLCASTYGRGGQTQYFGPGTRLLVL.

This clonotype appeared a few times. In nucleotides, the CDR3 is TGTGCCAGCAGCTCGAAAAAGCGGGGGTACAATGAGCAGTTCTTC. Its protein product is CASSSKKRGYNEQFF. The chain is built from TRBV7-3 and TRBJ2-1; TRBD2 matches 8 bases. The junction had 6 bases not matched to a gene; V was cut back by 4 bases and J by 4 bases. This CDR3 has 15 amino acids. Germline CDR1 is SGHTA and CDR2 is FQGTGA.

V usage is TRBV7-8 and J usage is TRBJ2-1, with 11 bases lining up with TRBD2. The germline gives CDR1 SGHVS, CDR2 FQNEAQ. The trim removed 5 bases at V and 9 bases at J, leaving 12 bases unmatched. The CDR3 is 16 residues long. The CDR3 DNA reads as TGTGCCAGCAGCCCCTTTACTAGCGGGAGAAGGGCTGAGCAGTTCTTC. Translated: CASSPFTSGRRAEQFF.

This clonotype has at least ten counts. The CDR3 nucleotides are TGCAGTGCTAGGGACAGTTTGGTTGAAAAACTGTTTTTT. This sequence encodes CSARDSLVEKLFF. The chain joins TRBV20-1 to TRBJ1-4; a possible D gene is TRBD1 (6 bases). The CDR3 sequence is 13 residues long. Trimming took 3 bases from V and 7 from J, leaving 12 bases between them. Germline CDR1 and CDR2: DFQATT and SNEGSKA (reference sequence).

V and J are TRBV6-5 and TRBJ2-2; a possible D gene is TRBD1 (5 bases). V shed 6 bases and J shed 3 bases, with 14 bases lying between them. Germline CDR1 is MNHEY and CDR2 is SVGAGI. This CDR3 is built from 15 residues. CDR3 DNA sequence: TGTGCCAGCAGGTCCAGGGAACAATACACCGGGGAGCTGTTTTTT. Residues: CASRSREQYTGELFF.

In its sample, this clonotype was seen a few times. The V and J genes are TRBV19 and TRBJ2-3; no clear D. The CDR3 is made up of 15 amino acids. V gave up 8 bases and J gave up 0 bases, with 15 bases separating them. Germline CDR1 LNHDA, CDR2 SQIVND (reference sequence). CDR3 nucleotide sequence: TGTGCCAGTGGCCCGTTGTCGTCTAGCACAGATACGCAGTATTTT. It is translated as CASGPLSSSTDTQYF.

This clonotype was observed a few times. The rearrangement links TRBV5-1 to TRBJ1-4, with D tentatively TRBD1 (5 bases). CDR1 and CDR2 from the germline V gene are SGHRS and YFSETQ. Trimming shortened V by 4 bases and J by 6 bases, and 13 bases separated the two germline ends. The CDR3 extends over 14 amino acids. CDR3 sequence (DNA): TGCGCCAGCAGCGGCGGAGGGACTGATGAAAAACTGTTTTTT. Protein sequence: CASSGGGTDEKLFF.

The chain is built from TRBV4-3 and TRBJ1-4; D remains unclear. The CDR3 contains 16 residues. Germline V gene sequence: CDR1 LGHNA, CDR2 YSLEER. Deletions cut 0 bases from V and 5 bases from J, with 13 bases between. CDR3 DNA sequence: TGCGCCAGCAGCCAAGACTCAAGACCGATAAATGAAAAACTGTTTTTT. Residues: CASSQDSRPINEKLFF.

V gene TRBV7-9 combines with J gene TRBJ2-5, with 8 nucleotides matching TRBD2. The length of the CDR3 is 17 residues. CDR1 is SEHNR and CDR2 is FQNEAQ in the germline V gene (reference sequence). V shed 1 base and J 2 bases; nucleotides not matched to a gene: 9. CDR3 DNA sequence: TGTGCCAGCAGCTTAGGGTCCACTAGCGGAGTTCAAGAGACCCAGTACTTC. Translation: CASSLGSTSGVQETQYF.

This clonotype has at least ten counts. This CDR3 is CAISESGGGREQYV. Here the CDR3 DNA reads TGTGCCATCAGTGAGTCGGGGGGCGGGCGCGAGCAGTACGTC. This rearrangement joins TRBV10-3 to TRBJ2-7, with D perhaps TRBD1 or TRBD2 (6 bases each). Germline V gene lookup returns CDR1 ENHRY and CDR2 SYGVKD. The CDR3 totals 14 residues. Trimming left V 0 bases short and J 6 bases short, with 12 bases between.

This clonotype was counted only a few times. The J gene is TRBJ1-2, the V gene TRBV7-2; D remains ambiguous. CDR1 and CDR2 from the germline V gene are SGHTA and FQGNSA. V lost 1 base to trimming and J lost 8 bases, with 11 bases between them. This CDR3 has 13 amino acids. As DNA, the CDR3 is TGTGCCAGCAGCTTAGTTAGGTATGGAGGCTACACCTTC. Its protein is CASSLVRYGGYTF.

This clonotype appeared a few times. The chain carries TRBV18 and TRBJ2-7; D gene unclear. The germline V gene encodes CDR1 KGHSH and CDR2 LQKENI. Trimming shortened V by 3 bases and J by 6 bases, and 9 bases separated the two germline ends. The length of the CDR3 is 12 residues. The CDR3 DNA sequence: TGTGCCAGCTCACCCGCAGGATCCGAGCAGTACGTC. Its protein product is CASSPAGSEQYV.